The TCR beta chain under discussion was sequenced for a study of cytomegalovirus exposure and HLA in healthy donors. Findings and caveats of the study: Highly shared sequence variants in one cluster were likely a sequencing artifact. Three chains tied to CMV proved CMV antigen-specific in vitro.

V lost 1 base and J lost 4, with 13 bases in between. In germline, CDR1 is LGHNA, CDR2 YNFKEQ. This CDR3 region has 15 residues. Donors had nominal health at sampling but likely had unrecorded immune exposures. Comment on this clone: Its antigen is as yet unknown.

Amplification used 60 Vbeta primers and 13 Jbeta primers. Measured with immunoSEQ multiplex PCR; TCRdb has only the in-frame clones, and not every one. The profile shows about 120,000 clones, about two thirds of them singletons. The sequence was obtained from a man aged 25 to 40 in good health and CMV-seronegative. Material: PBMCs. The rearrangement uses TRBV4-2 and TRBJ1-1; D gene unclear. CDR3: CASSQGIFPGTEAFF. The CDR3 DNA follows: TGTGCCAGCAGCCAAGGAATATTTCCCGGCACTGAAGCTTTCTTT.